One and the same sample provided the 32 T cell receptor beta chains below, sequenced in a study of blood T cell repertoires in COVID-19 (dated by TCRdb to 2018 to 2020). The library was obtained by the immunoSEQ multiplex PCR assay. This is the immuneACCESS table as TCRdb keeps it, with only in-frame sequences that have V and J called. A part of the clones is gone; compared with another copy, unresolved V genes explain less than half, and the rest is unexplained. This sample comprises around 98,000 clones, approximately 84% of them detected only once. The ten largest account for 15% to 20% of the sample. The sequenced material came from peripheral blood. These receptors were collected from a woman aged 55-70 years with acute or convalescent COVID-19.

CDR3 DNA: TGTGCCAGCAGTGAATTGGCTAGCGGGGCCCCACCAGCGCAGTATTTT. Protein sequence: CASSELASGAPPAQYF. This sequence joins TRBV25-1 and TRBJ2-3; 9 bases fit TRBD2. Germline V lookup: CDR1 MGHDK, CDR2 SYGVNS. This CDR3 is 16 amino acids long. With V trimmed by 1 base and J by 10 bases, 12 bases remained unmatched.

The chain joins TRBV6-5 to TRBJ2-7; tentative D call: TRBD2 (6 bases). The V end lost 6 bases, the J end lost 2 bases, and 14 bases lay between the germline ends. This CDR3 has 14 amino acids. Germline-derived CDR1 and CDR2 are MNHEY and SVGAGI. In DNA, the CDR3 is TGTGCCAGCAGGATTTCGGGCGGGGCCTACGAGCAGTACTTC. This codes for CASRISGGAYEQYF.

The V and J genes are TRBV5-5 and TRBJ2-4; 9 bases map to TRBD1. Germline V gives CDR1 SGHKS, CDR2 YYEKEE (reference sequence). With V trimmed by 6 bases and J by 8 bases, 9 bases remained unmatched. This CDR3 comprises 14 residues. The CDR3 DNA reads as TGTGCCAGCACCCGACCGGGACAGGGTGACATTCAGTACTTC. This sequence encodes CASTRPGQGDIQYF.

The gene calls are TRBV5-1 and TRBJ1-1; a possible D gene is TRBD1 (6 bases). Germline V gene sequence: CDR1 SGHRS, CDR2 YFSETQ. CDR3 length: 14 residues. Trimming stripped 0 bases from V and 1 base from J, with 7 bases between. The CDR3 spells CASSLGTANTEAFF. The DNA for the CDR3 is TGCGCCAGCAGCTTGGGGACAGCGAACACTGAAGCTTTCTTT.

CDR3 amino acids: CAWSGGQGSSPLHF. CDR3 nucleotides: TGTGCCTGGAGTGGGGGGCAGGGCAGCTCACCCCTCCACTTT. The J gene is TRBJ1-6, the V gene TRBV30; a possible D gene is TRBD1 (6 bases). The germline V gene encodes CDR1 GTSNPN and CDR2 SVGIG (reference sequence). This CDR3 region has 14 residues. Trimming cost V 1 base and J 10 bases, with 14 bases left between them.

The chain links TRBV5-1 to TRBJ2-5; 7 bases fit TRBD2. The V gene's germline CDR1 is SGHRS and CDR2 YFSETQ. The CDR3 totals 15 residues. Unmatched junction bases numbered 5, after V lost 2 bases and J lost 1 base. CDR3 loop: CASSFGTGGQETQYF. The CDR3 DNA follows: TGCGCCAGCAGCTTTGGTACGGGGGGCCAAGAGACCCAGTACTTC.

The rearrangement links TRBV19 to TRBJ1-1; maybe TRBD1 (6 bases). This CDR3 contains 11 residues. The V and J ends lost 6 bases and 8 bases respectively, with 10 bases between them. The germline CDR1 and CDR2 sequences are LNHDA and SQIVND (reference sequence). CDR3 coding DNA: TGTGCCAGTAGGCGAGACAGGGAAGCTTTCTTT. As protein: CASRRDREAFF.

This rearrangement joins TRBV5-1 to TRBJ2-1; 9 positions match TRBD2. CDR3 length: 15 residues. The trim removed 5 bases at V and 2 bases at J, leaving 5 bases unmatched. Germline V gives CDR1 SGHRS, CDR2 YFSETQ. Here the CDR3 reads CASRQGLATYNEQFF. The CDR3 coding sequence is TGCGCCAGCAGGCAGGGACTAGCCACCTACAATGAGCAGTTCTTC.

The CDR3 nucleotides read TGTGCCAGCAGCCGGGAGGGGGAGACCCAGTACTTC. It translates to CASSREGETQYF. The chain joins TRBV7-3 to TRBJ2-5, with 8 bases identical to TRBD2. The V and J ends lost 5 bases and 5 bases, in that order; junction bases with no gene match: 1. This CDR3 comprises 12 residues. Germline-derived CDR1 and CDR2 are SGHTA and FQGTGA.

The chain recombines TRBV5-4 with TRBJ1-1, with D uncertain. The ends were cut back, 0 bases at V and 1 base at J, with 10 bases in the middle. The CDR3 contains 15 residues. The V gene's germline CDR1 is SGHNT and CDR2 YYREEE (reference sequence). The CDR3 reads CASSLGLTTNTEAFF. CDR3 nucleotide sequence: TGTGCCAGCAGCTTGGGACTGACGACGAACACTGAAGCTTTCTTT.

This rearrangement joins TRBV3-1 (or the pseudogene TRBV3-2) to TRBJ1-3; possible D gene TRBD1, 5 bases. The CDR3 is 16 amino acids. The germline V and J ends were trimmed by 2 bases and 0 bases, with 11 bases remaining between them. Germline CDR1 and CDR2: LGHDT and YNNKEL (reference sequence). The CDR3 loop is CASSQKGASSGNTIYF. The DNA for the CDR3 is TGTGCCAGCAGCCAAAAAGGGGCCAGCTCTGGAAACACCATATATTTT.

J is TRBJ1-1 and V is TRBV19; 7 nucleotides agree with TRBD1. CDR1 and CDR2 (germline): LNHDA, SQIVND (reference sequence). Trimming cost V 1 base and J 4 bases; bases outside gene matches: 3. This CDR3 comprises 14 residues. This CDR3 reads CASSIVGTVTEAFF. The CDR3 nucleotides read TGTGCCAGTAGTATAGTAGGGACAGTCACTGAAGCTTTCTTT.

There are a few counts of this clone. The genes are TRBV19 and TRBJ1-4; TRBD1 agrees at 12 bases. Germline V gives CDR1 LNHDA, CDR2 SQIVND (reference sequence). V trimming: 7 bases; J trimming: 4 bases; junction bases outside the gene matches: 7. The CDR3 loop spans 16 amino acids. The CDR3, as DNA: TGTGCCAGTAACCCGGGACAGGGGGCTTTTAATGAAAAACTGTTTTTT. Protein sequence: CASNPGQGAFNEKLFF.

The chain joins TRBV30 to TRBJ1-1, with 7 bases matching TRBD1. This CDR3 spans 13 amino acids. V lost 3 bases and J lost 8; bases outside the gene matches: 9. The germline V gene has CDR1 GTSNPN and CDR2 SVGIG (reference sequence). The CDR3 sequence is CAWRFDRVVEAFF. As DNA, the CDR3 is TGTGCCTGGAGGTTTGACAGGGTCGTAGAAGCTTTCTTT.

The chain uses TRBV7-2 and TRBJ2-1, with 8 bases fitting TRBD2. There are 15 residues in the CDR3. With 5 bases clipped from V and 4 bases from J, the junction kept 7 bases outside the gene matches. Per germline, CDR1 SGHTA and CDR2 FQGNSA. DNA of the CDR3: TGTGCCAGCAGCCTAATAGCGGGGCCATACAATGAGCAGTTCTTC. It yields the protein CASSLIAGPYNEQFF.

The chain links TRBV4-3 to TRBJ2-7; D is uncertain. CDR1 and CDR2 from the germline V gene are LGHNA and YSLEER. The CDR3 is 14 residues long. Trimming pared 0 bases from V and 1 base from J, leaving 7 bases between. The CDR3 sequence: CASSQDSQSYEQYF. DNA for the CDR3: TGCGCCAGCAGCCAAGATAGCCAATCCTACGAGCAGTACTTC.

The chain uses TRBV4-2 and TRBJ1-2; 10 nucleotides line up with TRBD1. Trimming at V came to 7 bases and at J to 3 bases, leaving 8 bases not matched to a gene. Germline V gene data show CDR1 as LGHNA and CDR2 as YNFKEQ. This CDR3 has 15 amino acids. CDR3 coding DNA: TGTGCCAGCACCCAGACAGGGGGCGATCACTATGGCTACACCTTC. It translates to CASTQTGGDHYGYTF.

The chain couples TRBV7-9 to TRBJ1-2, with TRBD1 as a possible D gene (5 bases). This CDR3 region has 12 residues. From germline, CDR1 is SEHNR and CDR2 FQNEAQ (reference sequence). With 5 bases removed from V and 4 bases from J, the gap between germline ends came to 8 bases. The CDR3 loop is CASSLTGYGYTF. The CDR3 DNA reads TGTGCCAGCAGCCTCACAGGCTATGGCTACACCTTC.

The DNA of the CDR3 is TGCAGCGTTGTGGGGAGGGAATTATCCTACAATGAGCAGTTCTTC. Amino acid sequence: CSVVGRELSYNEQFF. This rearrangement joins TRBV29-1 to TRBJ2-1, with 7 bases lining up with TRBD2. Per germline, CDR1 SQVTM and CDR2 ANQGSEA. With 4 bases clipped from V and 1 base from J, the junction kept 7 bases outside the gene matches. The CDR3 spans 15 residues.

The chain couples TRBV6-2 or TRBV6-3 to TRBJ1-5; the D is unclear. The CDR3 has 14 amino acids. CDR1 MNHEY and CDR2 SVGEGT come from the germline V gene. Trimming left V 4 bases short and J 5 bases short, with 12 bases between. The CDR3 loop reads CASSSDKYDQPQHF. The CDR3 bases are TGTGCCAGCAGTTCAGACAAGTACGATCAGCCCCAGCATTTT.

The J gene is TRBJ1-1, the V gene TRBV5-4; 7 bases line up with TRBD1. Germline loops: CDR1 SGHNT, CDR2 YYREEE (reference sequence). With V trimmed by 1 base and J by 3 bases, 3 bases remained unmatched. CDR3 length equals 14 residues. CDR3 loop: CASSLIGQDTEAFF. CDR3 nucleotides: TGTGCCAGCAGCTTGATCGGACAGGACACTGAAGCTTTCTTT.

V usage is TRBV30 and J usage is TRBJ2-5; 9 nucleotides line up with TRBD2. Germline V gene sequence: CDR1 GTSNPN, CDR2 SVGIG (reference sequence). J lost 2 bases, V lost 1 base, and 2 bases had no gene match. The CDR3 loop spans 14 amino acids. The CDR3 protein is CAWSGTSVQETQYF. Written as DNA, the CDR3 is TGTGCCTGGAGTGGGACTAGCGTACAAGAGACCCAGTACTTC.

The rearrangement uses TRBV23-1 and TRBJ2-3; 8 bases line up with TRBD2. TRBV23-1 is an open reading frame whose function is uncertain. The ends lost 2 bases at V and 5 bases at J; junction bases unmatched: 3. The CDR3 has 14 amino acids. The CDR3 nucleotides are TGCGCCAGCAGTCAAAGACTAGCGAGAGATACGCAGTATTTT. Its translation: CASSQRLARDTQYF.

The J gene is TRBJ1-6, the V gene TRBV7-9; 9 nucleotides agree with TRBD1. Germline V gene data show CDR1 as SEHNR and CDR2 as FQNEAQ (reference sequence). CDR3 size: 16 residues. J was trimmed by 10 bases and V by 2 bases; bases with no gene match: 9. CDR3 region: CASSLRPPDRGSPLHF. The CDR3 DNA follows: TGTGCCAGCAGCTTACGCCCCCCGGACAGGGGCTCACCCCTCCACTTT.

The rearrangement links TRBV7-9 to TRBJ1-1; 10 nucleotides agree with TRBD1. The germline CDR1 and CDR2 sequences are SEHNR and FQNEAQ (reference sequence). CDR3 length equals 16 residues. With 5 bases clipped from V and 4 bases from J, the junction kept 10 bases outside the gene matches. The CDR3 loop is CASSPRQGAQGTEAFF. The DNA of the CDR3 is TGTGCCAGCAGCCCCCGACAGGGGGCACAGGGCACTGAAGCTTTCTTT.

This rearrangement joins TRBV7-3 to TRBJ2-2; D not resolved. V was shortened by 1 base and J by 3 bases, with 6 bases between the two germline ends. This CDR3 comprises 14 residues. CDR1 is SGHTA and CDR2 is FQGTGA in the germline V gene. The CDR3 reads CASSLMSDTGELFF. The CDR3 DNA follows: TGTGCCAGCAGCTTAATGTCAGACACCGGGGAGCTGTTTTTT.

This clone was seen at least ten times. The rearrangement uses TRBV7-9 and TRBJ2-1; the match to TRBD2 covers 12 bases. The ends lost 6 bases at V and 0 bases at J; junction bases unmatched: 6. CDR1 and CDR2 from the germline V gene are SEHNR and FQNEAQ (reference sequence). CDR3 length: 17 residues. As DNA, the CDR3 is TGTGCCAGCAGTAGGACTAGCGGGGCTAACTCCTACAATGAGCAGTTCTTC. It yields the protein CASSRTSGANSYNEQFF.

Turning to this clone: The same CDR3 arises from other DNA sequences in this sample as well. The chain employs TRBV5-1 and TRBJ2-5; weak D call: TRBD1 (5 bases). In germline, CDR1 is SGHRS, CDR2 YFSETQ. The CDR3 contains 14 residues. Trimming stripped 0 bases from V and 2 bases from J, with 8 bases between. The CDR3 DNA is TGCGCCAGCAGCTTGGGACAGCCGCAAGAGACCCAGTACTTC. Translation gives CASSLGQPQETQYF.

This rearrangement joins TRBV5-1 to TRBJ2-5; a weak D match, TRBD1 (6 bases). The CDR3 has 15 amino acids. V was cut by 1 base and J by 4 bases, with 14 bases left in between. Germline CDR1 is SGHRS and CDR2 is YFSETQ. In DNA form, the CDR3 reads TGCGCCAGCAGCTTGTGGGGGCAAGAGGGAGAGACCCAGTACTTC. Translation: CASSLWGQEGETQYF.

CDR3 residues: CASSPRDRGWDTEAFF. In DNA form, the CDR3 reads TGTGCCAGCTCACCCCGGGACAGGGGCTGGGACACTGAAGCTTTCTTT. The chain employs TRBV18 and TRBJ1-1; 10 nucleotides align to TRBD1. V shed 3 bases and J 3 bases; nucleotides not matched to a gene: 7. The CDR3 covers 16 residues. From germline, CDR1 is KGHSH and CDR2 LQKENI.

The V gene is TRBV19, the J gene TRBJ1-2; TRBD1 might be the D (5 bases). Trimming shortened V by 0 bases and J by 8 bases, and 13 bases separated the two germline ends. CDR3 length: 14 residues. Germline values: CDR1 LNHDA, CDR2 SQIVND (reference sequence). CDR3: CASSIDRSGYGYTF. CDR3 DNA: TGTGCCAGTAGTATAGATCGATCAGGGTACGGCTACACCTTC.

This chain links TRBV7-9 with TRBJ2-7, with D unclear. V lost 6 bases and J 2 bases, leaving 14 bases between the germline ends. This CDR3 comprises 14 residues. The germline V gene encodes CDR1 SEHNR and CDR2 FQNEAQ (reference sequence). The CDR3 protein is CASSSLDGTYEQYF. The CDR3 coding sequence is TGTGCCAGCAGTTCCCTAGACGGTACCTACGAGCAGTACTTC.